The 28 T cell receptor beta chains given below trace back to one sample, sequenced in a study of CD8 T cells in ankylosing spondylitis. TCRdb re-analysed the 5' RACE reads in MiXCR, keeping a single row per CDR3 protein. This table has about 160,000 distinct CDR3 sequences, 15% to 20% appearing once. The sequencing input was blood, either unsorted or a sorted T cell fraction (not recorded which). These receptors were obtained from a male donor with ankylosing spondylitis or in good health (not recorded which).

The chain is built from TRBV5-1 and TRBJ2-2; perhaps TRBD1 as D (6 bases). Trimming took 0 bases from V and 4 from J, leaving 10 bases between them. Looked up from germline, CDR1 is SGHRS and CDR2 is YFSETQ. The CDR3 contains 15 residues. CDR3 in amino acids: CASSLDTGSTGELFF. The CDR3, as DNA: TGCGCCAGCAGCTTGGATACAGGGTCCACCGGGGAGCTGTTTTTT.

The chain recombines TRBV24-1 with TRBJ2-1; D unclear. Trimming stripped 4 bases from V and 0 bases from J, with 15 bases between. Looked up from germline, CDR1 is KGHDR and CDR2 is SFDVKD. The CDR3 has 17 residues. The CDR3: CATSDSKGGFSYNEQFF. CDR3 DNA sequence: TGTGCCACCAGTGACTCAAAGGGCGGCTTCTCCTACAATGAGCAGTTCTTC.

The chain links TRBV29-1 to TRBJ2-5, with 9 positions matching TRBD2. J was trimmed by 2 bases and V by 7 bases; bases with no gene match: 5. The CDR3 length is 13 residues. CDR1 SQVTM and CDR2 ANQGSEA come from the germline V gene. CDR3: CSANGLAQETQYF. The CDR3 nucleotides are TGCAGCGCCAACGGACTAGCGCAAGAGACCCAGTACTTC. Combining the CDR3 with reference TRBV29-1 and TRBJ2-5 gives the whole variable domain SAVISQKPSRDICQRGTSLTIQCQVDSQVTMMFWYRQQPGQSLTLIATANQGSEATYESGFVIDKFPISRPNLTFSTLTVSNMSPEDSSIYLCSANGLAQETQYFGPGTRLLVL.

This clonotype showed up just a few times. The rearrangement links TRBV19 to TRBJ2-2; D is undetermined. Germline values: CDR1 LNHDA, CDR2 SQIVND (reference sequence). There are 12 residues in the CDR3. The V gene lost 4 bases and the J gene lost 6 bases, with 6 bases spanning the gap. CDR3 coding DNA: TGTGCCAGTAGTACGAGACCCGGGGAGCTGTTTTTT. It encodes CASSTRPGELFF.

The J gene is TRBJ1-4, the V gene TRBV4-1; D is perhaps TRBD1 (5 bases). CDR1 is MGHRA and CDR2 is YSYEKL in the germline V gene. This CDR3 has 16 residues. The V and J ends lost 4 bases and 0 bases respectively, with 12 bases between them. CDR3 coding DNA: TGCGCCAGCAGCCTCGGGACGGGAGCAACTAATGAAAAACTGTTTTTT. This gives the protein CASSLGTGATNEKLFF.

V usage is TRBV11-2 and J usage is TRBJ2-3; perhaps TRBD2 as D (5 bases). The V and J ends lost 0 bases and 4 bases respectively, with 8 bases between them. CDR3 length: 14 residues. From germline, CDR1 is SGHAT and CDR2 FQNNGV. The CDR3 sequence: CASSLEGGSDTQYF. The CDR3 nucleotides are TGTGCCAGCAGCTTAGAAGGAGGCTCAGATACGCAGTATTTT.

This clonotype was seen many times. The rearrangement uses TRBV29-1 and TRBJ2-1; 11 bases align to TRBD1. After removal of 1 base from V and 3 bases from J, the junction contained 5 bases not matched to a gene. The germline V gene has CDR1 SQVTM and CDR2 ANQGSEA. The length of the CDR3 is 16 residues. CDR3 DNA: TGCAGCGTTGAAGCCGCCGGGACAGGGGGCTACAATGAGCAGTTCTTC. Protein: CSVEAAGTGGYNEQFF.

The chain employs TRBV12-3 or TRBV12-4 and TRBJ1-1, with D unclear. The CDR3 covers 14 residues. The V and J ends lost 6 bases and 0 bases respectively, with 11 bases between them. CDR3 sequence (DNA): TGTGCCAGCAGCCTACGTCCCTTGAACACTGAAGCTTTCTTT. This translates into CASSLRPLNTEAFF.

This clonotype was seen only a few times. This sequence joins TRBV11-2 and TRBJ1-1; D may be TRBD1 (6 bases). V was cut by 4 bases and J by 1 base, with 10 bases left in between. Germline values: CDR1 SGHAT, CDR2 FQNNGV. CDR3 length equals 14 residues. This CDR3 reads CASSSGAANTEAFF. In DNA, the CDR3 is TGTGCCAGCAGCTCGGGGGCCGCGAACACTGAAGCTTTCTTT.

This clonotype was detected a few times. V usage is TRBV7-6 and J usage is TRBJ2-7; D not resolved. Germline V lookup: CDR1 SGHVS, CDR2 FNYEAQ. V shed 4 bases and J shed 0 bases, with 13 bases lying between them. CDR3 length equals 15 residues. CDR3 residues: CASSSSLGLSYEQYF. In DNA form, the CDR3 reads TGTGCCAGCAGCTCTTCCCTGGGTCTCTCCTACGAGCAGTACTTC. Variable domain in full (rest from reference TRBV7-6 and TRBJ2-7): GAGVSQSPRYKVTKRGQDVALRCDPISGHVSLYWYRQALGQGPEFLTYFNYEAQQDKSGLPNDRFSAERPEGSISTLTIQRTEQRDSAMYRCASSSSLGLSYEQYFGPGTRLTVT.

This clonotype came up many times. The chain has TRBV5-1 and TRBJ2-5; 10 nucleotides align to TRBD2. This CDR3 is built from 15 residues. V lost 0 bases and J lost 4; bases outside the gene matches: 3. Germline V gene data show CDR1 as SGHRS and CDR2 as YFSETQ. CDR3 coding DNA: TGCGCCAGCAGCTTGGTAGCTAGCGGGAGAGAGACCCAGTACTTC. As protein: CASSLVASGRETQYF.

This clonotype was seen many times. The J gene is TRBJ2-7, the V gene TRBV5-1; D is perhaps TRBD1 (6 bases). CDR1 and CDR2 (germline): SGHRS, YFSETQ. The V end was cut by 4 bases, the J end by 1 base, with 15 bases between. This CDR3 region has 15 residues. DNA of the CDR3: TGCGCCAGCAGCATTCGGACAGATTCTTCCTACGAGCAGTACTTC. Protein sequence: CASSIRTDSSYEQYF.

The chain recombines TRBV7-3 with TRBJ2-5; the match to TRBD1 covers 9 bases. CDR1 and CDR2 (germline): SGHTA, FQGTGA. The CDR3 covers 15 residues. The junction had 9 bases not matched to a gene; V was cut back by 5 bases and J by 5 bases. CDR3 loop: CASSRSGQGGETQYF. The CDR3 DNA sequence: TGTGCCAGCAGCCGATCGGGACAGGGAGGGGAGACCCAGTACTTC.

The chain joins TRBV5-1 to TRBJ1-1; D call uncertain. Germline-derived CDR1 and CDR2 are SGHRS and YFSETQ. The germline V and J ends were trimmed by 1 base and 5 bases, with 9 bases remaining between them. The CDR3 totals 13 residues. CDR3 DNA: TGCGCCAGCAGCTTGATAGTAGGGACTGAAGCTTTCTTT. This gives the protein CASSLIVGTEAFF.

The chain is built from TRBV19 and TRBJ2-7, with D perhaps TRBD1 (5 bases). The CDR3 sequence is 13 residues long. Germline loops: CDR1 LNHDA, CDR2 SQIVND (reference sequence). Trimming stripped 5 bases from V and 4 bases from J, with 12 bases between. The chain's CDR3 is CASSPGPTYEQYF. The CDR3 DNA sequence: TGTGCCAGTAGTCCAGGGCCTACTTACGAGCAGTACTTC.

This clonotype was detected many times. V gene TRBV7-8 combines with J gene TRBJ1-5; TRBD1 might be the D (6 bases). The CDR3 runs to 20 residues. With 5 bases removed from V and 2 bases from J, the gap between germline ends came to 28 bases. The germline gives CDR1 SGHVS, CDR2 FQNEAQ. CDR3 amino acids: CASSPFGRAGAHIGNQPQHF. CDR3 in DNA: TGTGCCAGCAGCCCATTCGGCCGAGCAGGGGCCCATATCGGCAATCAGCCCCAGCATTTT. The full variable domain, rest sourced from reference TRBV7-8 and TRBJ1-5, is GAGVSQSPRYKVAKRGQDVALRCDPISGHVSLFWYQQALGQGPEFLTYFQNEAQLDKSGLPSDRFFAERPEGSVSTLKIQRTQQEDSAVYLCASSPFGRAGAHIGNQPQHFGDGTRLSIL.

This sequence joins TRBV7-8 and TRBJ2-7; 9 bases align to TRBD1. Germline trimming cut 1 base from V and 6 bases from J; bases unmatched to any gene: 10. This CDR3 is built from 16 residues. CDR1 is SGHVS and CDR2 is FQNEAQ in the germline V gene. CDR3 amino acids: CASSLDTGGILGEQYF. The CDR3 coding sequence is TGTGCCAGCAGCTTAGATACAGGGGGCATTTTAGGCGAGCAGTACTTC.

Only a few counts were recorded for this clonotype. The chain recombines TRBV20-1 with TRBJ2-1, with 11 bases matching TRBD2. The trim removed 0 bases at V and 8 bases at J, leaving 6 bases unmatched. CDR1 is DFQATT and CDR2 is SNEGSKA in the germline V gene (reference sequence). This CDR3 has 15 amino acids. The CDR3 DNA reads TGCAGTGCTAGAGAGGCTAGCGGGAGGATGTATGAGCAGTTCTTC. Translation: CSAREASGRMYEQFF.

V usage is TRBV18 and J usage is TRBJ2-1; D is unclear. Germline V gives CDR1 KGHSH, CDR2 LQKENI. The CDR3 consists of 12 residues. With 5 bases removed from V and 6 bases from J, the gap between germline ends came to 8 bases. As DNA, the CDR3 is TGTGCCAGCTCAATCAGCCGCAATGAGCAGTTCTTC. It is translated as CASSISRNEQFF.

The J gene is TRBJ2-7, the V gene TRBV29-1, with TRBD2 as a possible D gene (7 bases). V was shortened by 4 bases and J by 2 bases, with 12 bases between the two germline ends. Germline CDR1 is SQVTM and CDR2 is ANQGSEA. This CDR3 spans 13 amino acids. The CDR3 region is CSVVTGRAYEQYF. The DNA of the CDR3 is TGCAGCGTTGTCACAGGGAGGGCCTACGAGCAGTACTTC.

This chain connects TRBV5-1 to TRBJ2-7, with 7 bases aligning to TRBD1. The trim removed 4 bases at V and 0 bases at J, leaving 10 bases unmatched. The CDR3 covers 16 residues. Germline loops: CDR1 SGHRS, CDR2 YFSETQ. The DNA of the CDR3 is TGCGCCAGCAGCGGCTACAGGGGCGACAGCTCCTACGAGCAGTACTTC. As protein: CASSGYRGDSSYEQYF. Complete variable domain (other parts from reference TRBV5-1 and TRBJ2-7): KAGVTQTPRYLIKTRGQQVTLSCSPISGHRSVSWYQQTPGQGLQFLFEYFSETQRNKGNFPGRFSGRQFSNSRSEMNVSTLELGDSALYLCASSGYRGDSSYEQYFGPGTRLTVT.

This clonotype was seen a few times. The genes are TRBV10-3 and TRBJ2-1; D may be TRBD1 (6 bases). Germline CDR1 and CDR2: ENHRY and SYGVKD. The CDR3 totals 14 residues. Trimming left V 10 bases short and J 5 bases short, with 18 bases between. The CDR3 is CATLEWAGDNEQFF. CDR3 in DNA: TGTGCCACGCTAGAATGGGCAGGGGACAATGAGCAGTTCTTC.

The count of this clonotype is one. V gene TRBV20-1 combines with J gene TRBJ2-5; D unresolved. This CDR3 has 15 amino acids. Germline V gene data show CDR1 as DFQATT and CDR2 as SNEGSKA (reference sequence). The ends were cut back, 3 bases at V and 0 bases at J, with 14 bases in the middle. The CDR3: CSASGAFLYQETQYF. CDR3 nucleotide sequence: TGCAGTGCTAGCGGCGCTTTCTTATACCAAGAGACCCAGTACTTC.

This clonotype showed up many times. The CDR3 bases are TGTGCCAGCAGTTCTTCAGGGAGCCAGCAGTACTTC. Amino acids: CASSSSGSQQYF. The rearrangement joins TRBV12-3 or TRBV12-4 to TRBJ2-7, with D perhaps assigned TRBD1 or TRBD2 (5 bases each). The CDR3 totals 12 residues. The V gene lost 4 bases and the J gene lost 8 bases, with 12 bases spanning the gap.

This clonotype came up many times. The V gene is TRBV12-3 or TRBV12-4, the J gene TRBJ1-5; 8 nucleotides line up with TRBD1. V lost 6 bases and J lost 7; bases outside the gene matches: 8. CDR3 length: 14 residues. CDR3 in amino acids: CASSQGAGRQPQHF. The CDR3 DNA reads TGTGCCAGCAGCCAGGGGGCAGGGCGACAGCCCCAGCATTTT.

This clonotype was counted many times. The rearrangement uses TRBV5-6 and TRBJ2-7; D not certain. V gave up 0 bases and J gave up 2 bases, with 9 bases separating them. The CDR3 loop spans 14 amino acids. CDR1 and CDR2 (germline): SGHDT, YYEEEE. Written as DNA, the CDR3 is TGTGCCAGCAGCTTGGCTGCTCAGGCCTACGAGCAGTACTTC. It specifies CASSLAAQAYEQYF.

This clonotype was seen only a few times. The V and J genes are TRBV28 and TRBJ2-7; the match to TRBD2 covers 12 bases. The CDR3 consists of 14 residues. V was pared by 7 bases and J by 3 bases, with 4 bases of the junction left unmatched. CDR1 is MDHEN and CDR2 is SYDVKM in the germline V gene. The DNA for the CDR3 is TGTGCCAGCACGACTAGCGGGAGTTACTACGAGCAGTACTTC. This gives the protein CASTTSGSYYEQYF.

This clonotype was counted at least ten times. This chain joins TRBV5-6 and TRBJ2-2; D uncertain. V lost 4 bases, J lost 1 base, and 14 bases lay in between. The CDR3 runs 16 residues. CDR1 and CDR2 from the germline V gene are SGHDT and YYEEEE. The CDR3, as DNA: TGTGCCAGCAGCCTCTCCCCCCTTCTGAACACCGGGGAGCTGTTTTTT. Translation gives CASSLSPLLNTGELFF.